These T cell receptor beta chains were read from a single sample in a study of blood T cell repertoires in COVID-19. Profiled with immunoSEQ multiplex PCR; TCRdb holds only in-frame clones, not every one. Here the sample spans fewer than 70,000 clones, roughly nine tenths being singletons. Material for sequencing was peripheral blood. These TCRs come from a woman aged 70-85 years with active COVID-19. CDR3s include the opening cysteine and the closing phenylalanine or tryptophan. A D gene is named only where the DNA matches it firmly. Only part of the rows carry a size: once, few, many, or a class if the clone is expanded.

abundance	v_gene	j_gene	d_gene	CDR3aa	CDR3nt
NA	TRBV9	TRBJ1-1	TRBD1	CASSGDRGLSFF	TGTGCCAGCAGCGGTGACAGGGGTCTATCTTTCTTT
NA	TRBV28	TRBJ2-3	NA	CASSLAGPPGADTQYF	TGTGCCAGCAGTTTGGCGGGACCACCTGGGGCAGATACGCAGTATTTT
NA	TRBV30	TRBJ1-1	TRBD1	CAWSVTGGRTEAFF	TGTGCCTGGAGTGTAACAGGGGGACGGACTGAAGCTTTCTTT
NA	TRBV28	TRBJ1-2	NA	CASSLPQDLLANYGYTF	TGTGCCAGCAGTTTACCCCAGGACTTATTAGCTAACTATGGCTACACCTTC
NA	TRBV5-4	TRBJ2-7	TRBD2	CASSLGGGYGRTYEQYF	TGTGCCAGCAGCTTGGGGGGCGGATACGGGAGGACCTACGAGCAGTACTTC
medium-sized	TRBV6-5	TRBJ2-1	TRBD2	CASSYTGTSNEQFF	TGTGCCAGCAGTTACACCGGGACTAGCAATGAGCAGTTCTTC
NA	TRBV6-5	TRBJ2-1	TRBD2	CASALAGVSSEQFF	TGTGCCAGCGCCCTAGCGGGAGTATCTAGTGAGCAGTTCTTC
few	TRBV19	TRBJ2-7	NA	CASSPRMEDEQYF	TGTGCCAGTAGTCCCCGTATGGAGGACGAGCAGTACTTC
NA	TRBV19	TRBJ2-2	NA	CASSMGAGTGELFF	TGTGCCAGTAGTATGGGGGCTGGGACCGGGGAGCTGTTTTTT
few	TRBV7-9	TRBJ1-2	TRBD1	CASSLSTGGYGYTF	TGTGCCAGCAGCTTGTCCACAGGGGGATATGGCTACACCTTC
NA	TRBV19	TRBJ1-4	NA	CASSGSEKLFF	TGTGCCAGTAGTGGGAGTGAAAAACTGTTTTTT
once	TRBV30	TRBJ2-1	NA	CAWSVQYNEQFF	TGTGCCTGGAGTGTACAGTACAATGAGCAGTTCTTC
NA	TRBV28	TRBJ1-1	TRBD1	CASSFGSGRGFAEAFF	TGTGCCAGCAGTTTTGGTTCGGGCAGGGGGTTCGCTGAAGCTTTCTTT
NA	TRBV10-3	TRBJ2-5	NA	CAISESLRDPQETQYF	TGTGCCATCAGTGAGTCTCTCAGGGATCCCCAGGAGACCCAGTACTTC
NA	TRBV19	TRBJ1-6	NA	CASSGGDNPSPLHF	TGTGCCAGTAGCGGTGGGGACAACCCTTCACCCCTCCACTTT
NA	TRBV7-3	TRBJ2-1	TRBD1	CASSLNGDRSYNEQFF	TGTGCCAGCAGCTTAAACGGGGACAGGTCCTACAATGAGCAGTTCTTC
NA	TRBV7-6	TRBJ1-3	NA	CASSLDRASSGNTIYF	TGTGCCAGCAGCTTAGACAGGGCGAGCTCTGGAAACACCATATATTTT
NA	TRBV6-6	TRBJ2-1	NA	CASSYTQGNEQFF	TGTGCCAGCAGTTACACCCAGGGCAATGAGCAGTTCTTC
NA	TRBV4-2	TRBJ2-2	NA	CASSLTTGPYTGELFF	TGTGCCAGCAGCCTGACCACAGGTCCCTACACCGGGGAGCTGTTTTTT
NA	TRBV27	TRBJ1-1	NA	CASSLRGNTEAFF	TGTGCCAGCAGTTTACGGGGAAACACTGAAGCTTTCTTT
NA	TRBV5-5	TRBJ2-1	TRBD2	CASSLEKKGLAGWREQFF	TGTGCCAGCAGCCTCGAAAAAAAGGGGCTAGCGGGATGGCGTGAGCAGTTCTTC
NA	TRBV3-1/TRBV3-2	TRBJ2-1	TRBD2	CASSQDRLAHGEQFF	TGTGCCAGCAGCCAAGATCGACTAGCGCACGGTGAGCAGTTCTTC
once	TRBV5-1	TRBJ2-5	TRBD2	CASSLGTSGRRQYF	TGCGCCAGCAGCTTGGGGACTAGCGGGCGACGTCAGTACTTC
NA	TRBV27	TRBJ2-2	TRBD1	CASSPTGPGELFF	TGTGCCAGCAGTCCGACAGGGCCCGGGGAGCTGTTTTTT
NA	TRBV4-2	TRBJ2-7	TRBD1	CASSQEPGDSLSYEQYF	TGTGCCAGCAGCCAAGAACCCGGGGACAGCCTCTCCTACGAGCAGTACTTC
few	TRBV6-5	TRBJ1-3	NA	CASSYSSYSGNTIYF	TGTGCCAGCAGTTACTCTTCGTACTCTGGAAACACCATATATTTT
once	TRBV28	TRBJ1-5	NA	CASSYQQALYSNQPQHF	TGTGCCAGCAGTTACCAACAGGCCCTCTATAGCAATCAGCCCCAGCATTTT
NA	TRBV7-3	TRBJ2-2	NA	CASSLTGSQAGELFF	TGTGCCAGCAGCTTAACTGGGTCTCAGGCCGGGGAGCTGTTTTTT
NA	TRBV7-2	TRBJ2-2	NA	CASSSQGGELFF	TGTGCCAGCAGTTCCCAGGGGGGGGAGCTGTTTTTT
NA	TRBV2	TRBJ2-1	TRBD2	CASRGTSGLNNEQFF	TGTGCCAGCAGAGGGACTAGCGGCCTTAACAATGAGCAGTTCTTC
NA	TRBV19	TRBJ2-7	TRBD1	CASSIGTGNYEQYF	TGTGCCAGTAGTATCGGGACAGGCAACTACGAGCAGTACTTC